Described below is a single TCR beta chain sequence and its context. Total RNA was isolated from whole blood that had not been fractionated. TCRdb reprocessed the 5' RACE reads with MiXCR, giving one entry per CDR3 protein. Altogether roughly 82,000 distinct CDR3 sequences are present, 15% to 20% being singletons, with the ten largest covering about 6.8%. This entry belongs to a study of human T cells and chemical hapten exposure. Germline V gene sequence: CDR1 SQVTM, CDR2 ANQGSEA. V was pared by 4 bases and J by 0 bases, with 10 bases between. This CDR3 region has 14 residues. This chain links TRBV29-1 with TRBJ2-1, with D possibly TRBD2 on 5 matching bases. This TCR was sampled from a female donor in good health. CDR3 bases: TGCAGCGTTGCCATAGGGAGCTCCTACAATGAGCAGTTCTTC. Amino acid sequence: CSVAIGSSYNEQFF.